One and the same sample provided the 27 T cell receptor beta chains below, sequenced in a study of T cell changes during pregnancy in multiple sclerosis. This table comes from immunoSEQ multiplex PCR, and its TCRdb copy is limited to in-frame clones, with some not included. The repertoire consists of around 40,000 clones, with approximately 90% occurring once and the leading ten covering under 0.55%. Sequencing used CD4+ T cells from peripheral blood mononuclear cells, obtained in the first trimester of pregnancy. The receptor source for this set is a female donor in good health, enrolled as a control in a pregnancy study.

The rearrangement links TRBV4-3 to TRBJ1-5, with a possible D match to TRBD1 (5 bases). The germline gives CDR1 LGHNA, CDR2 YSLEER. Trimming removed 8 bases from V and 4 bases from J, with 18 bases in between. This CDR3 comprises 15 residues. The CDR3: CASSVEVGANQPQHF. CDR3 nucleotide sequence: TGCGCCAGCTCGGTAGAGGTAGGGGCAAATCAGCCCCAGCATTTT.

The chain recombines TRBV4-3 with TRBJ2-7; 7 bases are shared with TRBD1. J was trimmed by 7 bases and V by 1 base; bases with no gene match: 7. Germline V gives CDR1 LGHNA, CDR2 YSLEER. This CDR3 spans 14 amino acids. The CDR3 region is CASSQGYGRGEQYF. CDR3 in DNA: TGCGCCAGCAGCCAAGGATATGGCAGGGGGGAGCAGTACTTC.

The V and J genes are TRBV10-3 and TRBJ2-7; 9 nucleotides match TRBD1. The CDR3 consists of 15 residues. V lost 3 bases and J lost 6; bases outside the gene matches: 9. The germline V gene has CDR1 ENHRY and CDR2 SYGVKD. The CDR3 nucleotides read TGTGCCATCAGTGATGGACAGGGGATTCTGTTCGAGCAGTACTTC. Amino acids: CAISDGQGILFEQYF.

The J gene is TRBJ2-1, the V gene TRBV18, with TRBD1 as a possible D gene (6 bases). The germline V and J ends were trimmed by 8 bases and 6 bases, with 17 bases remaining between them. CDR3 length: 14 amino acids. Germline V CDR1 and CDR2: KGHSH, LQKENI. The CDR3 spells CASEDSYGINEQFF. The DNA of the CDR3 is TGTGCCAGCGAGGACAGTTATGGGATCAATGAGCAGTTCTTC.

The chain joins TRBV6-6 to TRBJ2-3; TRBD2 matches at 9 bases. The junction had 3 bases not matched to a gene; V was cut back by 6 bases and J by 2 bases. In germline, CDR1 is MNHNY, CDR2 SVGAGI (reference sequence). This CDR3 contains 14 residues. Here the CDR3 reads CASRSGGNTDTQYF. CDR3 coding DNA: TGTGCCAGCAGGAGCGGGGGGAACACAGATACGCAGTATTTT.

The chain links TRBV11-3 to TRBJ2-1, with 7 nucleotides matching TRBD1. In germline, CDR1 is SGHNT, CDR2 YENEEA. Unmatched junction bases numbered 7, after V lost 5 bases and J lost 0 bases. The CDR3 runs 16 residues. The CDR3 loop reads CASSSRQGSSYNEQFF. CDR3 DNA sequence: TGTGCCAGCAGCAGTAGACAGGGCAGCTCCTACAATGAGCAGTTCTTC.

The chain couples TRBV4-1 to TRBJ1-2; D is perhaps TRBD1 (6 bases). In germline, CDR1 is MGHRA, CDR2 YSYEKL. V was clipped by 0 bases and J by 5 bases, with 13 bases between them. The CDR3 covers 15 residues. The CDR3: CASSQDPRGDYGYTF. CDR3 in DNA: TGCGCCAGCAGCCAAGATCCCAGGGGAGATTATGGCTACACCTTC.

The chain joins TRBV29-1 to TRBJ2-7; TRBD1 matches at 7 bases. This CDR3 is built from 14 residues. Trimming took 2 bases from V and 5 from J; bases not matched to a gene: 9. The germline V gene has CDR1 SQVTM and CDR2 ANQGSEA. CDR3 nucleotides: TGCAGCGTTGAATCTCCGGGACAGTTACACGAGCAGTACTTC. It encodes CSVESPGQLHEQYF.

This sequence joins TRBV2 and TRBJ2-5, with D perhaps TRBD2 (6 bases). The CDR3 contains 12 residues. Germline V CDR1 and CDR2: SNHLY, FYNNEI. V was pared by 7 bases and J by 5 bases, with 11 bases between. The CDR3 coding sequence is TGTGCCAGCAACGGGGGTTTGGAGACCCAGTACTTC. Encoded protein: CASNGGLETQYF.

The chain's CDR3 is CASSRTGSYGYTF. Here the CDR3 DNA reads TGTGCCAGTAGTAGGACAGGGAGCTATGGCTACACCTTC. The chain has TRBV19 and TRBJ1-2; 8 bases align to TRBD1. The CDR3 extends over 13 amino acids. J lost 4 bases, V lost 4 bases, and 2 bases had no gene match. Germline V lookup: CDR1 LNHDA, CDR2 SQIVND (reference sequence).

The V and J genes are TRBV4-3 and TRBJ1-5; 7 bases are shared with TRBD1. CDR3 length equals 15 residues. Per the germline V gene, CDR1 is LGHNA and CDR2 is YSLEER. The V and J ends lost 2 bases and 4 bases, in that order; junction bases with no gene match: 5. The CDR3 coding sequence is TGCGCCAGCAGCCAATCGCGACAGGGAAATCAGCCCCAGCATTTT. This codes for CASSQSRQGNQPQHF.

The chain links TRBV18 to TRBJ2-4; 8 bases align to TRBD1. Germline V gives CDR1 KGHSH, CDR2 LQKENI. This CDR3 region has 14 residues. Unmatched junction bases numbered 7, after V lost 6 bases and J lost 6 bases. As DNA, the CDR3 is TGTGCCAGCTCCCTCGGACAGGGTACAAACATTCAGTACTTC. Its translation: CASSLGQGTNIQYF.

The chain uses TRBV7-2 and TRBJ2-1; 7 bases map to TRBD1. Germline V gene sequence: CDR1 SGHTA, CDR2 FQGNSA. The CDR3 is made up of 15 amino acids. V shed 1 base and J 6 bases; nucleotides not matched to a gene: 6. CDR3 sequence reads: CASSLGGSGGNEQFF. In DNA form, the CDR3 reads TGTGCCAGCAGCTTAGGGGGTTCAGGGGGCAATGAGCAGTTCTTC.

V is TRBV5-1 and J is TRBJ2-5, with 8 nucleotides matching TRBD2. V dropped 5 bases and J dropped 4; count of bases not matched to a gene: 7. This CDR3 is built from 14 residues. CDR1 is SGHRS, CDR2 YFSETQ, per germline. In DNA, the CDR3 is TGCGCCAGCAGTTCGAGCGGGGGTCCAGAGACCCAGTACTTC. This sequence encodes CASSSSGGPETQYF.

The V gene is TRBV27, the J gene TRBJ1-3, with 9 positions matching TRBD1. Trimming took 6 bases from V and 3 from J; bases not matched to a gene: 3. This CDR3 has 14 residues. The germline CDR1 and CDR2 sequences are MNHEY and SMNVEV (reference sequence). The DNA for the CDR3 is TGTGCCAGCAGGCTGACAGGGGGTGGAAACACCATATATTTT. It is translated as CASRLTGGGNTIYF.

CDR3 bases: TGTGCCAGCAGCCCGGTGACAGGGGGGGCCTACGAGCAGTACTTC. This translates into CASSPVTGGAYEQYF. The gene calls are TRBV4-2 and TRBJ2-7; TRBD1 matches at 9 bases. Trimming cost V 4 bases and J 2 bases; bases outside gene matches: 6. The CDR3 spans 15 residues. CDR1 and CDR2 (germline): LGHNA, YNFKEQ.

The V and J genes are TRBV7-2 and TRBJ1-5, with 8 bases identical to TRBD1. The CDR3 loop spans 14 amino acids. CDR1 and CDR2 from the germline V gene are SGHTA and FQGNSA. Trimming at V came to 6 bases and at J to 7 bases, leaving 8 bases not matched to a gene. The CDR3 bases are TGTGCCAGCAGTCCTAGACAGGGGTTACAGCCCCAGCATTTT. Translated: CASSPRQGLQPQHF.

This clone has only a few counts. This CDR3 is CASSLDKVAFF. The DNA of the CDR3 is TGCGCCAGCAGCTTGGACAAAGTAGCTTTCTTT. This chain connects TRBV5-1 to TRBJ1-1; D uncertain. Trimming pared 0 bases from V and 10 bases from J, leaving 7 bases between. Looked up from germline, CDR1 is SGHRS and CDR2 is YFSETQ. The length of the CDR3 is 11 residues.

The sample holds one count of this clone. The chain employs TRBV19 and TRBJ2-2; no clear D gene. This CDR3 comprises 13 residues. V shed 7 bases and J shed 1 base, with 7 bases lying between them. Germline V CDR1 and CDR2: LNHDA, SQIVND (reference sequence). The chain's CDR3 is CASNPGNTGELFF. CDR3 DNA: TGTGCCAGTAATCCAGGGAACACCGGGGAGCTGTTTTTT.

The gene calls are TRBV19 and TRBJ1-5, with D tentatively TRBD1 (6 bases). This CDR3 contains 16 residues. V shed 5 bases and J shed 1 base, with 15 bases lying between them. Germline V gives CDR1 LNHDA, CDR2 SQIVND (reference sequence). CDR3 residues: CASSLSGVGSNQPQHF. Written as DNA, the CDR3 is TGTGCCAGTAGTCTTTCAGGGGTGGGGAGCAATCAGCCCCAGCATTTT.

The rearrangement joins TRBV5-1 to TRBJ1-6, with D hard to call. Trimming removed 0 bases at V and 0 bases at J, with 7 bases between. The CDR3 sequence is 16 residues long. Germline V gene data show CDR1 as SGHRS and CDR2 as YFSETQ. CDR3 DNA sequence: TGCGCCAGCAGCTTGGCACAGAGCTCCTATAATTCACCCCTCCACTTT. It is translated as CASSLAQSSYNSPLHF. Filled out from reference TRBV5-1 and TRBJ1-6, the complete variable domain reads KAGVTQTPRYLIKTRGQQVTLSCSPISGHRSVSWYQQTPGQGLQFLFEYFSETQRNKGNFPGRFSGRQFSNSRSEMNVSTLELGDSALYLCASSLAQSSYNSPLHFGNGTRLTVT.

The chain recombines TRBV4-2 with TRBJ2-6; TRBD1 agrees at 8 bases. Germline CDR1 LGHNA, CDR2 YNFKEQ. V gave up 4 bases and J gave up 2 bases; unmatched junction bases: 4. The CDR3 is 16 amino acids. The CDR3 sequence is CASSLATGAGANVLTF. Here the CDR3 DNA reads TGTGCCAGCAGCCTCGCGACAGGGGCTGGGGCCAACGTCCTGACTTTC.

The CDR3 sequence is CASSLEEGSNYGYTF. The CDR3 nucleotides read TGCGCCAGCAGCTTGGAAGAGGGTTCTAACTATGGCTACACCTTC. V and J are TRBV5-1 and TRBJ1-2; no reliable D call. CDR1 is SGHRS and CDR2 is YFSETQ in the germline V gene. The CDR3 is made up of 15 amino acids. The V end lost 0 bases, the J end lost 0 bases, and 9 bases lay between the germline ends.

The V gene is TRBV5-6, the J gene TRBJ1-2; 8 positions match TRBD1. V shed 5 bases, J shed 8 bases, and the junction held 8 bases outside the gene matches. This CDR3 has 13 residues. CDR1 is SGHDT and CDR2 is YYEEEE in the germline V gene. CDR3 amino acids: CASRDQGAKGYTF. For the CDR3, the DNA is TGTGCCAGCAGGGATCAGGGGGCGAAGGGCTACACCTTC.

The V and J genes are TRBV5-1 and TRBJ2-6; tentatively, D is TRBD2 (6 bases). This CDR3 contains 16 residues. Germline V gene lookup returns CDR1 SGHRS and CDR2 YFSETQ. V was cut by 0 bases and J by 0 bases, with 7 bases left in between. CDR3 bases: TGCGCCAGCAGCTTGGGGGGACTCTCTGGGGCCAACGTCCTGACTTTC. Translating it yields CASSLGGLSGANVLTF.

The CDR3 bases are TGTGCCACCCGTACCGGAGTTCCACCGACTATCTCCTACAATGAGCAGTTCTTC. This gives the protein CATRTGVPPTISYNEQFF. The chain couples TRBV28 to TRBJ2-1; the D gene is possibly TRBD2 (5 bases). The CDR3 runs 18 residues. The V gene's germline CDR1 is MDHEN and CDR2 SYDVKM. Trimming took off 10 bases at V and 0 bases at J, with 25 bases between the two ends.

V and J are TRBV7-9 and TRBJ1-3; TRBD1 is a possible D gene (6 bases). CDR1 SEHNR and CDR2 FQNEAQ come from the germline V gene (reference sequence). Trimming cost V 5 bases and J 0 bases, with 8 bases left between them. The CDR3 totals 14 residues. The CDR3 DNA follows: TGTGCCAGCAGCAGGGGGTTCTCTGGAAACACCATATATTTT. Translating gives CASSRGFSGNTIYF.